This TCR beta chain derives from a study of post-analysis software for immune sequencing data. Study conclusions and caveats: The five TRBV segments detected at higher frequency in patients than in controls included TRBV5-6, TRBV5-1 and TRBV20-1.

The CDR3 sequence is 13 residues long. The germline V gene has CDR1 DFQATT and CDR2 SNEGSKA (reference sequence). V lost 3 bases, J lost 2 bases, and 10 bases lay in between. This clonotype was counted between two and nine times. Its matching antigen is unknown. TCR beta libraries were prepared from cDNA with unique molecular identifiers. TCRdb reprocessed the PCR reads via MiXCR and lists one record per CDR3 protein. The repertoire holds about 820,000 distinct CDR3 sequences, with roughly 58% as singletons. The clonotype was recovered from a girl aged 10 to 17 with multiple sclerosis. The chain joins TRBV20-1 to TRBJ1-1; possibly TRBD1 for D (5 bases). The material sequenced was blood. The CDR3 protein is CSASGQGNTEAFF. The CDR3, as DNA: TGCAGTGCTAGCGGTCAGGGAAACACTGAAGCTTTCTTT.